This T cell receptor (beta chain) was observed in a study of cytomegalovirus exposure and HLA in healthy donors (dated by TCRdb to about 2017). Context from the whole study: According to an earlier analysis of several hundred of the donors, 150 million to 200 million T cells yielded 90 million to 140 million unique TCR beta sequences and around 280 Gb of sequence data. Rather than using new phenotypic data, the later analysis identified candidate immune exposures from TCR beta sequences and from how often those sequences occurred across donors. A later genetic analysis used genome-wide SNP genotypes for about 55% of the 666 donors, treating that subset as a discovery cohort. Alongside the repertoire data, information on donor age, sex, ethnicity and CMV serostatus was compiled. On average, 235,054 unique TCR beta nucleotide sequences were sequenced per donor among some 420 genotyped donors of the cohort, with 15% to 20% of those sequences being non-productive. Typing coverage varied by locus: roughly 629-630 donors for A, B, C, DRB1 and DQB1; 500 to 550 for DQA1; 600 to 610 for DPA1; some 470 for DPB1. To study patterns of TCR occurrence, a later analysis re-analyzed previously published TCR beta repertoires from 650 to 750 donors and added high-resolution HLA genotyping. The aim of the study was to test whether cataloging public T cell receptors could identify signatures of past pathogen exposure. Four or five DR-DQ haplotypes were treated as single units for association and clustering because of strong linkage in the cohort. The T cell repertoires of around 670 subjects were profiled by immunosequencing and related to cytomegalovirus serostatus. Class I and class II HLA loci were covered by the typing at four-digit resolution. To decide whether each TCR beta V gene segment behaved as functional or pseudogenic, an earlier analysis of some 540 of the donors relied on high-throughput TCR beta sequencing. Besides the first cohort of 666 subjects, a separate validation cohort made up of some 110 different subjects was used. High-throughput TCR immunosequencing, statistical association of individual TCRs with disease status, and machine learning were combined to predict cytomegalovirus infection status. All discovery cohort repertoires had been generated using a single sequencing platform. Of the 398 genotyped donors, 81% fell in the genetic ancestry cluster associated with self-reported Caucasian donors. Roughly 300 gigabases of sequencing data and around 90 million unique TCR sequences made up an early release that covered around 640 HLA-typed donors. The research as a whole found: Because the 87-base-pair reads could not distinguish some IMGT-functional V segments, including TRBV6-2 and TRBV6-3, those segments were excluded. Because HLA typing was missing for some donors at each locus, association tests included only the typed subset. The earlier analysis of 587 of the donors excluded seventeen rarely observed V segments, including chromosome 9 orphons, because counts were too low. In both the original and validation cohorts, the classifier was reported to diagnose cytomegalovirus status with high specificity and sensitivity. Correlated functional status among segregating V segments might reflect linkage disequilibrium, but an unknown experimental factor could not be ruled out. A few of the identified cytomegalovirus-associated TCR beta chains were confirmed in vitro to be specific for cytomegalovirus antigens. Most TCR sequences were observed very rarely across donors, whereas some public TCRs were present in many individuals. In a later analysis, HLA-associated TCR beta chains showed more clonal expansion and lower generation probabilities than non-associated chains that were equally common. According to the authors, the approach could potentially be generalized to other disease states and immunological phenotypes. According to a later genetic analysis, donors in an Asian-associated ancestry cluster had fewer N-insertions in productive TCRs than the roughly 700-donor mean. According to a later analysis, parvovirus B19, influenza, CMV and Epstein-Barr virus appeared linked to several top co-occurrence clusters. According to a later analysis, TCR association rates differed among HLA loci, with DRB1 alleles showing the most associated TCRs and HLA-C alleles showing the fewest. At a false discovery rate of 0.05, a later analysis linked under 20,000 TCR beta sequences to specific HLA alleles. Strong co-occurrence of HLA alleles, especially DR and DQ, made assigning TCR associations to individual alleles difficult. A further reported finding was that TCR beta sequences accurately predicted the HLA-A and HLA-B alleles for most subjects in the first cohort. The only immune exposure information available for the cohort was CMV serostatus. The study gave a list of about 170 TCR beta chains associated with cytomegalovirus. V-gene and J-gene trimming of TCR beta chains was associated with a missense DCLRE1C variant in a later genetic analysis, and the association was replicated in an independent cohort. Sequencing depth was assumed to be roughly uniform across donors in the presence/absence analyses, though that assumption may not hold. A later analysis found that most CMV-associated TCR beta chains appeared HLA-restricted, with HLA associations seemingly driven largely by CMV exposure. The cohort was sequenced for TCR beta chains only, and without alpha or paired-chain data the features that could be detected were limited. A cluster of highly shared sequence variants was judged likely to be a technical artifact of the sequencing pipeline. Broadly in line with IMGT annotations, most TCR beta V segments showed up in productive rearrangements about 90% or about 30% of the time in an earlier analysis of around 600 of the donors.

Looking up the germline V gene yields CDR1 SGHAT and CDR2 FQNNGV. Trimmed from V: 6 bases; trimmed from J: 5 bases; junction bases lacking a gene match: 14. The CDR3 sequence holds 17 residues, the cysteine and phenylalanine included. Just the 51-base CDR3 DNA is kept, in frame starting at base 1. Libraries were built with the immunoSEQ multiplex PCR assay. For the multiplex PCR, a mixture combining 60 forward primers for TCR Vbeta segments and 13 reverse primers for TCR Jbeta segments was used. The CDR3 region of rearranged TCR beta genes was amplified from genomic DNA by a multiplex PCR assay. Amplified TCR beta libraries were sequenced as 87-base-pair reads on the Illumina HiSeq System. As for the original processing: In a later analysis, tens of millions of unique TCR beta chains were counted across the roughly 700 repertoires, and roughly 11 million of these chains were shared by at least two donors. Raw reads were error-corrected and collapsed into unique sequences by a nearest-neighbor algorithm in which closely related sequences were merged to remove PCR and sequencing errors. Alignment of CDR3 sequences to IMGT reference sequences was used to assign V, D and J gene segments. For a sequence to be retained, at least a six-nucleotide match to both a V gene segment and a J gene segment was required. A rearrangement counted as productive if the CDR3 had no stop codons and remained in frame with V and J, and every other rearrangement counted as non-productive. CDR3 was defined according to IMGT convention as the region running from the second conserved V-encoded cysteine to the conserved J-encoded phenylalanine. The earlier analysis of fewer than 700 of the donors excluded sequences that lacked an unambiguous match to a single V gene segment. In an earlier analysis of around 600 of the donors, V segments were called functional above 56.7% productive rearrangements and were called segregating when the between-donor standard deviation exceeded 5%. A statistical classification framework was built to diagnose cytomegalovirus status from the catalog of TCR beta chain sequences. A later analysis assigned V and J genes by comparing TCR nucleotide sequences with IMGT/GENE-DB human TR gene sequences. In a later analysis, CDR3 sequences and most-parsimonious VDJ recombination scenarios were assigned using the TCRdist pipeline. In a later analysis, every TCR beta chain was defined by the combination of its CDR3 amino acid sequence and its V-gene family, and reads without a unique V-gene family were dropped. A later analysis removed roughly 590 highly shared, low-generation-probability nucleotide sequences to deal with suspected cross-contamination and a sequencing artifact. A later analysis calculated a clonal expansion index for each public chain from normalized within-repertoire ranks of inferred template counts. In a later analysis, generation probabilities were computed using a VDJ recombination model fitted to out-of-frame rearrangements, and the results were checked against IGoR. In a later analysis, TCR-TCR, TCR-HLA and TCR-CMV co-occurrence was scored with hypergeometric tests, and a repertoire-size bias correction was applied to TCR pairs. A later analysis estimated false discovery rates by permuting HLA or CMV assignments 20 times. In a later analysis, co-occurring TCRs were grouped using DBSCAN, with TCRdist sequence similarity added in when clustering inside HLA-allele-positive subsets. Co-occurrence clustering excluded repertoires with fewer than 30,000 or more than 120,000 public chains, plus five with anomalous nucleotide sharing. What TCRdb holds here is the immuneACCESS table cut down to in-frame rearrangements. Part of the clones is not present; checked against another copy, under half of the missing clones reflect an unresolved V gene, and the others are unexplained. V, J and clone size were drawn from that table, and D and trimming were deduced from the DNA. This sample has approximately 150,000 clones in its table, and around 77% of those were observed once. The ten largest clones take up 1.5% to 1.9% of the sample.

The cohort was made up of about 670 healthy bone marrow donors. At the time of sampling, every cohort member was nominally healthy, though immune exposures that went unrecorded were likely present. The donor tested CMV seronegative and was one of the 352 seronegative cohort members. A peripheral blood sample was collected from each donor, and TCR beta sequencing was performed on peripheral blood mononuclear cells. Genomic DNA extraction from the blood cell samples was performed with the Qiagen DNeasy Blood Extraction Kit. Comment on this clone: The antigen it binds to is not known. Per-base qualities were not stored, and no clone one base away is much larger.

The sequence was obtained from a middle-aged man in good health and CMV-seronegative. The sequenced material came from PBMCs. The chain is encoded by TRBV11-2 joined to TRBJ2-1, and TRBD2 aligns with 9 junction nucleotides. The CDR3 region reads CASRIRGAGGLDNEQFF. The DNA reads as follows: TGTGCCAGCAGGATCCGGGGTGCGGGAGGGCTGGACAATGAGCAGTTCTTC.